This T cell receptor (beta chain) was recovered during a study of CD8+ T cells in alopecia areata. This CDR3 has 16 amino acids. Trimming took off 1 base at V and 6 bases at J, with 20 bases between the two ends. Germline lookup yields CDR1 SQVTM and CDR2 ANQGSEA. Comment on this clone: Its antigen is currently unknown.

Extracted RNA was reverse transcribed into cDNA, the sequencing template. Sequenced by immunoSEQ multiplex PCR; TCRdb stores in-frame clones only, minus some. The sample records more than 150,000 clones, less than 65% being singletons. Whole-study results and caveats: Mice showed TCR sharing more clearly than patients did, possibly owing to HLA.

Alopecia areata patients provided lesional scalp punch biopsies and peripheral blood, both collected for the study. This receptor was obtained from a human donor with alopecia areata. The chain has TRBV29-1 and TRBJ2-3, with D possibly matching TRBD2 (6 bases). The sample was CD8+ T cells sorted from blood, taken at week 0. The CDR3: CSVEAGSGLREDTQYF. The CDR3, as DNA: TGCAGCGTTGAAGCTGGGTCGGGACTCAGGGAGGATACGCAGTATTTT.